This entry concerns a single T cell receptor (beta chain). The antigen is unknown. The record originates from a study of T cell responses to AZD1222 COVID-19 vaccine. Profiling relied on immunoSEQ multiplex PCR, and the TCRdb table lists in-frame clones only, not all of them. This sample has about 120,000 clones; about nine tenths occur once, and the top ten carry roughly 0.98%. This CDR3 region has 12 residues. V lost 4 bases, J lost 4 bases, and 2 bases stayed unmatched. Germline lookup yields CDR1 GTSNPN and CDR2 SVGIG (reference sequence). Whole-study findings and limits: Donors were chiefly white British, with a greater number of females, and clonal diversity was perhaps underestimated.

The chain carries TRBV30 and TRBJ1-2, with 8 nucleotides matching TRBD1. The source was peripheral blood, collected 28 days after the second AZD1222 dose. This TCR was sampled from an adult who received the AZD1222 COVID-19 vaccine. The CDR3 DNA reads as TGTGCCTGGATGACAGGGGTCTATGGCTACACCTTC. Protein product: CAWMTGVYGYTF. Combining the CDR3 with reference TRBV30 and TRBJ1-2 gives the whole variable domain SQTIHQWPATLVQPVGSPLSLECTVEGTSNPNLYWYRQAAGRGLQLLFYSVGIGQISSEVPQNLSASRPQDRQFILSSKKLLLSDSGFYLCAWMTGVYGYTFGSGTRLTVV.